The 10 T cell receptor beta chains listed next were all sequenced from one sample in a study of blood T cell repertoires in COVID-19. The data were produced by immunoSEQ multiplex PCR, yet TCRdb's version contains in-frame clones alone and is incomplete. The table records roughly 20,000 clones, 75% to 85% of them present only once. Sequenced sample: peripheral blood. These receptors were collected from a man older than 75 with acute or convalescent COVID-19.

The chain couples TRBV7-9 to TRBJ2-5, with D possibly TRBD2 on 6 matching bases. V was cut by 4 bases and J by 0 bases, with 9 bases left in between. CDR3 length equals 14 residues. Germline V gene lookup returns CDR1 SEHNR and CDR2 FQNEAQ (reference sequence). CDR3 in amino acids: CASSYRGNQETQYF. The CDR3, as DNA: TGTGCCAGCAGCTATCGGGGGAACCAAGAGACCCAGTACTTC.

This clone showed up just once. The chain recombines TRBV18 with TRBJ2-7; 9 nucleotides match TRBD1. The CDR3 loop spans 15 amino acids. Germline values: CDR1 KGHSH, CDR2 LQKENI. V was clipped by 5 bases and J by 4 bases; unmatched bases: 9. CDR3 amino acids: CASSAPGQGAYEQYF. For the CDR3, the DNA is TGTGCCAGCTCAGCGCCGGGACAGGGTGCGTACGAGCAGTACTTC.

The J gene is TRBJ2-5, the V gene TRBV9; 9 bases match TRBD1. Germline V gives CDR1 SGDLS, CDR2 YYNGEE. The CDR3 extends over 15 amino acids. The V gene end was trimmed by 4 bases and the J gene end by 5 bases; junction bases not matched to a gene: 9. CDR3 sequence reads: CASSPTGTGRETQYF. CDR3 sequence (DNA): TGTGCCAGCAGCCCCACGGGGACAGGGAGGGAGACCCAGTACTTC.

This clone has a single count. The chain combines TRBV3-1 (or the pseudogene TRBV3-2) with TRBJ1-1; 7 nucleotides line up with TRBD1. The junction had 6 bases not matched to a gene; V was cut back by 4 bases and J by 4 bases. This CDR3 contains 14 residues. From germline, CDR1 is LGHDT and CDR2 YNNKEL (reference sequence). The CDR3 reads CASSPREGATEAFF. CDR3 nucleotide sequence: TGTGCCAGCAGCCCACGGGAGGGGGCCACTGAAGCTTTCTTT.

About this clone itself: Germline is not matched at one junction end, which may reflect a read error. The chain recombines TRBV5-1 with TRBJ2-3; unclear D gene. Germline V gene lookup returns CDR1 SGHRS and CDR2 YFSETQ. This CDR3 has 14 amino acids. In DNA form, the CDR3 reads TGCGCCAGCCACCAAGAGTGTCCCACAGATACGCAGTACTTT. Amino acid sequence: CASHQECPTDTQYF.

The chain couples TRBV29-1 to TRBJ1-2; D is perhaps TRBD1 (5 bases). Germline V CDR1 and CDR2: SQVTM, ANQGSEA. This CDR3 is 12 amino acids long. V was cut by 1 base and J by 4 bases, with 7 bases left in between. The CDR3 DNA reads as TGCAGCGTTGAAGCAGGGCGCTATGGCTACACCTTC. It yields the protein CSVEAGRYGYTF.

The rearrangement links TRBV20-1 to TRBJ2-3; TRBD2 aligns across 13 bases. Looked up from germline, CDR1 is DFQATT and CDR2 is SNEGSKA (reference sequence). V lost 3 bases and J lost 4; bases outside the gene matches: 4. CDR3 size: 15 residues. The CDR3, as DNA: TGCAGTGCTAGTGCCACTAGCGGGAGGGCAGATACGCAGTATTTT. Its translation is CSASATSGRADTQYF.

The chain has TRBV19 and TRBJ2-1; 10 nucleotides match TRBD2. Looked up from germline, CDR1 is LNHDA and CDR2 is SQIVND (reference sequence). This CDR3 has 15 residues. V lost 2 bases, J lost 8 bases, and 6 bases stayed unmatched. CDR3 sequence reads: CASSISSGSYYEQFF. The DNA for the CDR3 is TGTGCCAGTAGTATATCTAGCGGGAGTTATTATGAGCAGTTCTTC.

This chain links TRBV28 with TRBJ1-5; TRBD1 matches 8 bases. Germline trimming cut 6 bases from V and 6 bases from J; bases unmatched to any gene: 13. Germline loops: CDR1 MDHEN, CDR2 SYDVKM. CDR3 length: 16 residues. The CDR3 bases are TGTGCCAGCAGACCGGAGGGGCAGGGGGCAGGTCAGCCCCAGCATTTT. It yields the protein CASRPEGQGAGQPQHF.

As for this clone: The limits of the CDR3 on the DNA are not certain, so only TCRdb's listed CDR3 is given. J is TRBJ1-5 and V is TRBV6-1; the table's D call of TRBD1 was not tested on the DNA. CDR1 and CDR2 (germline): MNHNS, SASEGT. Including both end residues, the CDR3 is 15 amino acids long. The CDR3 sequence is CASSSSDRGSQPQHF.